The 32 T cell receptor beta chains given below trace back to one sample, sequenced in a study of control samples from healthy donors and cancer patients. Measured with immunoSEQ multiplex PCR; TCRdb has only the in-frame clones, and not every one. Among 60,000 to 75,000 clones listed, roughly nine tenths were seen once. The sample comprised PBMCs. These receptors were obtained from a man in his sixties with colorectal cancer.

This chain connects TRBV9 to TRBJ2-2; no reliable D call. V was trimmed by 1 base and J by 5 bases, leaving 9 bases between them. This CDR3 is 14 amino acids long. Germline lookup yields CDR1 SGDLS and CDR2 YYNGEE. The CDR3 sequence: CASSVWTETGELFF. For the CDR3, the DNA is TGTGCCAGCAGCGTATGGACCGAAACCGGGGAGCTGTTTTTT.

The gene calls are TRBV6-2 or TRBV6-3 and TRBJ2-7; no firm D call. The CDR3 totals 13 residues. CDR1 and CDR2 from the germline V gene are MNHEY and SVGEGT. V lost 0 bases to trimming and J lost 5 bases, with 8 bases between them. The CDR3: CASSYSLGNEQYF. In nucleotides, the CDR3 is TGTGCCAGCAGTTACTCGTTGGGCAACGAGCAGTACTTC.

V gene TRBV3-1 (or the pseudogene TRBV3-2) combines with J gene TRBJ2-1; 11 bases line up with TRBD1. The V and J ends lost 5 bases and 7 bases, in that order; junction bases with no gene match: 4. The CDR3 length is 14 residues. The germline V gene encodes CDR1 LGHDT and CDR2 YNNKEL (reference sequence). Here the CDR3 reads CASSWDRGTNEQFF. The CDR3 bases are TGTGCCAGCAGCTGGGACAGGGGGACGAATGAGCAGTTCTTC.

The chain is built from TRBV7-2 and TRBJ1-2; 7 bases line up with TRBD1. This CDR3 spans 16 amino acids. Germline assignment: CDR1 SGHTA and CDR2 FQGNSA. V trimming: 0 bases; J trimming: 0 bases; junction bases outside the gene matches: 4. In nucleotides, the CDR3 is TGTGCCAGCAGCTTAGCGCGGGACAGTTCTAACTATGGCTACACCTTC. Its protein product is CASSLARDSSNYGYTF. The complete variable domain, with remaining parts taken from reference TRBV7-2 and TRBJ1-2, reads GAGVSQSPSNKVTEKGKDVELRCDPISGHTALYWYRQSLGQGLEFLIYFQGNSAPDKSGLPSDRFSAERTGGSVSTLTIQRTQQEDSAVYLCASSLARDSSNYGYTFGSGTRLTVV.

The gene calls are TRBV19 and TRBJ1-5; D gene unclear. Trimming took off 6 bases at V and 0 bases at J, with 6 bases between the two ends. Germline loops: CDR1 LNHDA, CDR2 SQIVND (reference sequence). The CDR3 has 13 amino acids. The CDR3 DNA is TGTGCCAGTAGCCTGAATAGCAATCAGCCCCAGCATTTT. Encoded protein: CASSLNSNQPQHF.

This chain links TRBV27 with TRBJ2-7; D gene unclear. The V and J ends lost 2 bases and 2 bases respectively, with 16 bases between them. CDR1 is MNHEY, CDR2 SMNVEV, per germline (reference sequence). CDR3 length: 16 residues. In nucleotides, the CDR3 is TGTGCCAGCAGTTTAAAAAATACGGACCACCCCTACGAGCAGTACTTC. This translates into CASSLKNTDHPYEQYF.

The table lists this clone with a count of one. This chain links TRBV7-8 with TRBJ2-2, with 9 positions matching TRBD2. Germline lookup yields CDR1 SGHVS and CDR2 FQNEAQ. Germline trimming cut 3 bases from V and 6 bases from J; bases unmatched to any gene: 5. This CDR3 spans 15 amino acids. For the CDR3, the DNA is TGTGCCAGCAGCTTGGGCGGGGGGGCGCCCGGGGAGCTGTTTTTT. Protein product: CASSLGGGAPGELFF.

This clone ranks as medium-sized. The chain has TRBV2 and TRBJ2-7, with 8 bases matching TRBD2. The CDR3 has 15 residues. The germline CDR1 and CDR2 sequences are SNHLY and FYNNEI. Trimming removed 7 bases from V and 6 bases from J; junction bases left unmatched: 14. CDR3 protein: CASTPGGIAPGEQYF. DNA for the CDR3: TGTGCCAGCACCCCGGGAGGGATTGCCCCCGGCGAGCAGTACTTC.

In this sample, this clone turned up once. The rearrangement links TRBV3-1 (or the pseudogene TRBV3-2) to TRBJ2-5; 11 bases match TRBD2. Germline lookup yields CDR1 LGHDT and CDR2 YNNKEL (reference sequence). V lost 3 bases to trimming and J lost 4 bases; unmatched junction nucleotides: 7. This CDR3 is 16 amino acids long. The CDR3 DNA sequence: TGTGCCAGCAGCCAGGTTAGCGGGGGGGCCGGAGAGACCCAGTACTTC. Residues: CASSQVSGGAGETQYF.

This chain connects TRBV24-1 to TRBJ2-2; D possibly corresponds to TRBD1 (5 bases). Germline V gives CDR1 KGHDR, CDR2 SFDVKD. V was cut by 8 bases and J by 4 bases, with 13 bases left in between. The CDR3 extends over 14 amino acids. For the CDR3, the DNA is TGTGCCACCAAAGACAGATCCGGCACCGGGGAGCTGTTTTTT. Its translation: CATKDRSGTGELFF.

V is TRBV28 and J is TRBJ1-4, with D possibly being TRBD1 (6 bases). This CDR3 has 14 residues. The germline V gene encodes CDR1 MDHEN and CDR2 SYDVKM. V lost 6 bases to trimming and J lost 7 bases, with 15 bases between them. CDR3 residues: CASSLWGAAEKLFF. CDR3 coding DNA: TGTGCCAGCAGCCTCTGGGGGGCGGCTGAAAAACTGTTTTTT.

V is TRBV4-3 and J is TRBJ1-1; no reliable D call. The V gene lost 3 bases and the J gene lost 12 bases, with 5 bases spanning the gap. Germline CDR1 LGHNA, CDR2 YSLEER. The CDR3 extends over 9 amino acids. CDR3 DNA: TGCGCCAGCAGCCATACCTCTTTCTTT. Protein sequence: CASSHTSFF.

This clone was detected only a few times. The chain couples TRBV23-1 to TRBJ1-2; tentatively, D is TRBD1 (6 bases). TRBV23-1 is annotated as an ORF whose role is uncertain. The V gene lost 0 bases and the J gene lost 5 bases, with 13 bases spanning the gap. The CDR3 has 15 amino acids. CDR3 region: CASSQSIQGRYGYTF. The CDR3 region has the DNA TGCGCCAGCAGTCAATCGATCCAGGGGAGGTATGGCTACACCTTC.

The chain joins TRBV7-9 to TRBJ2-1, with D possibly being TRBD2 (6 bases). The germline V and J ends were trimmed by 5 bases and 6 bases, with 17 bases remaining between them. Germline V lookup: CDR1 SEHNR, CDR2 FQNEAQ (reference sequence). CDR3 length equals 15 residues. CDR3 coding DNA: TGTGCCAGCAGCCCCCGAGGCGGGGCAATCAATGAGCAGTTCTTC. It codes for CASSPRGGAINEQFF.

V and J are TRBV5-1 and TRBJ2-2; weak D call: TRBD1 (5 bases). Trimming pared 0 bases from V and 1 base from J, leaving 10 bases between. CDR3 length: 16 amino acids. Germline CDR1 reads SGHRS; CDR2 reads YFSETQ. CDR3 DNA sequence: TGCGCCAGCAGCTTGGAAGGGGTCGGGAACACCGGGGAGCTGTTTTTT. Translated, it gives CASSLEGVGNTGELFF.

The chain has TRBV2 and TRBJ2-3; D perhaps matches TRBD2 (6 bases). V lost 5 bases to trimming and J lost 10 bases, with 13 bases between them. Germline V gene data show CDR1 as SNHLY and CDR2 as FYNNEI. The CDR3 runs 12 residues. This CDR3 reads CASSMRETPQYF. The CDR3 coding sequence is TGTGCCAGCAGTATGCGGGAAACCCCGCAGTATTTT.

Only one count was recorded for this clone. The rearrangement joins TRBV4-2 to TRBJ1-4; D unresolved. Germline V gene lookup returns CDR1 LGHNA and CDR2 YNFKEQ. The CDR3 is 14 amino acids. Trimming pared 1 base from V and 4 bases from J, leaving 7 bases between. DNA of the CDR3: TGTGCCAGCAGCCAAGGACGGATTAATGAAAAACTGTTTTTT. Protein sequence: CASSQGRINEKLFF.

V is TRBV6-5 and J is TRBJ1-5; D is uncertain. This CDR3 is 13 amino acids long. Germline V gene sequence: CDR1 MNHEY, CDR2 SVGAGI. Trimming removed 6 bases at V and 2 bases at J, with 8 bases between. The CDR3 DNA reads as TGTGCCAGCAGAGGTGGGGGCAATCAGCCCCAGCATTTT. Amino acids: CASRGGGNQPQHF.

The chain couples TRBV11-2 to TRBJ2-1; D may be TRBD2 (5 bases). This CDR3 has 15 residues. The germline V gene encodes CDR1 SGHAT and CDR2 FQNNGV. Trimming stripped 6 bases from V and 3 bases from J, with 15 bases between. The CDR3: CASSPDWLDYNEQFF. CDR3 DNA: TGTGCCAGCAGTCCGGACTGGCTAGACTACAATGAGCAGTTCTTC.

As DNA, the CDR3 is TGTGCCACCAGTGAAAGGGGTCGCAATCAGCCCCAGCATTTT. The encoded protein is CATSERGRNQPQHF. The genes are TRBV24-1 and TRBJ1-5; D is perhaps TRBD1 (5 bases). Trimming shortened V by 4 bases and J by 2 bases, and 8 bases separated the two germline ends. The CDR3 contains 14 residues. CDR1 and CDR2 (germline): KGHDR, SFDVKD.

The chain links TRBV6-1 to TRBJ2-1; the D is unclear. The CDR3 covers 14 residues. Germline V gene data show CDR1 as MNHNS and CDR2 as SASEGT. Trimming took 3 bases from V and 4 from J, leaving 10 bases between them. CDR3 in DNA: TGTGCCAGCAGTGAGGGTAAGCAATACAATGAGCAGTTCTTC. It encodes CASSEGKQYNEQFF.

This clone was picked up one time. This rearrangement joins TRBV7-6 to TRBJ1-2, with 10 bases fitting TRBD1. Unmatched junction bases numbered 10, after V lost 5 bases and J lost 7 bases. This CDR3 has 15 residues. Germline CDR1 reads SGHVS; CDR2 reads FNYEAQ. The CDR3, as DNA: TGTGCCAGCAGCCACCGGGACAGGGGATTTAGTGGCTACACCTTC. Encoded protein: CASSHRDRGFSGYTF.

The gene calls are TRBV2 and TRBJ1-3; no clear D gene. Germline V gives CDR1 SNHLY, CDR2 FYNNEI. The CDR3 is 15 residues long. V lost 0 bases to trimming and J lost 0 bases, with 6 bases between them. CDR3 amino acids: CASSEARISGNTIYF. The DNA of the CDR3 is TGTGCCAGCAGTGAAGCGCGGATCTCTGGAAACACCATATATTTT. Drawing the rest from reference TRBV2 and TRBJ1-3, the complete variable domain is EPEVTQTPSHQVTQMGQEVILRCVPISNHLYFYWYRQILGQKVEFLVSFYNNEISEKSEIFDDQFSVERPDGSNFTLKIRSTKLEDSAMYFCASSEARISGNTIYFGEGSWLTVV.

The gene calls are TRBV19 and TRBJ1-5; 10 positions agree with TRBD1. This CDR3 is built from 16 residues. Trimming at V came to 5 bases and at J to 3 bases, leaving 7 bases not matched to a gene. Germline V lookup: CDR1 LNHDA, CDR2 SQIVND (reference sequence). The CDR3 here is CASSSDRGYANQPQHF. As DNA, the CDR3 is TGTGCCAGTAGTTCGGACAGGGGGTATGCCAATCAGCCCCAGCATTTT.

The CDR3 bases are TGTGCCAGCAGCCAAGAAGCCTCTCACCAAGAGACCCAGTACTTC. This translates into CASSQEASHQETQYF. V gene TRBV3-1 (or the pseudogene TRBV3-2) combines with J gene TRBJ2-5, with D hard to call. Per the germline V gene, CDR1 is LGHDT and CDR2 is YNNKEL (reference sequence). V was shortened by 0 bases and J by 0 bases, with 8 bases between the two germline ends. The CDR3 extends over 15 amino acids.

The V and J genes are TRBV7-8 and TRBJ2-5; D is perhaps TRBD2 (5 bases). Germline CDR1 and CDR2: SGHVS and FQNEAQ. The V end lost 1 base, the J end lost 1 base, and 10 bases lay between the germline ends. The length of the CDR3 is 15 residues. The CDR3 sequence: CASSLVSGLQETQYF. For the CDR3, the DNA is TGTGCCAGCAGCTTAGTGAGCGGACTCCAAGAGACCCAGTACTTC.

The chain carries TRBV18 and TRBJ2-2; TRBD1 agrees at 7 bases. Per the germline V gene, CDR1 is KGHSH and CDR2 is LQKENI. J lost 1 base, V lost 5 bases, and 4 bases had no gene match. The CDR3 extends over 15 amino acids. CDR3 nucleotides: TGTGCCAGCTCAACGGGACAGAAGAACACCGGGGAGCTGTTTTTT. Translated, it gives CASSTGQKNTGELFF. Looking up the rest from reference TRBV18 and TRBJ2-2 gives the full variable domain: NAGVMQNPRHLVRRRGQEARLRCSPMKGHSHVYWYRQLPEEGLKFMVYLQKENIIDESGMPKERFSAEFPKEGPSILRIQQVVRGDSAAYFCASSTGQKNTGELFFGEGSRLTVL.

This clone was counted between two and nine times. This rearrangement joins TRBV11-2 to TRBJ2-3; no reliable D call. The CDR3 is made up of 12 amino acids. The V and J ends lost 2 bases and 6 bases respectively, with 6 bases between them. Germline V gives CDR1 SGHAT, CDR2 FQNNGV. CDR3 sequence: CASSLFVDTQYF. CDR3 in DNA: TGTGCCAGCAGCTTATTCGTGGATACGCAGTATTTT. The complete variable domain, with remaining parts taken from reference TRBV11-2 and TRBJ2-3, reads EAGVAQSPRYKIIEKRQSVAFWCNPISGHATLYWYQQILGQGPKLLIQFQNNGVVDDSQLPKDRFSAERLKGVDSTLKIQPAKLEDSAVYLCASSLFVDTQYFGPGTRLTVL.

The CDR3 DNA reads TGTGCCAGCAGTTTAGGGCCCAAACTAAGTGGCTACACCTTC. Amino acids: CASSLGPKLSGYTF. The chain is built from TRBV28 and TRBJ1-2; D gene ambiguous. V lost 2 bases and J 7 bases, leaving 14 bases between the germline ends. The CDR3 length is 14 residues. Germline CDR1 and CDR2: MDHEN and SYDVKM.

The J gene is TRBJ2-1, the V gene TRBV12-3 or TRBV12-4, with D unresolved. The CDR3 contains 11 residues. Deletions cut 4 bases from V and 13 bases from J, with 11 bases between. The CDR3 nucleotides read TGTGCCAGCAGTTATAGCCAAACACAGTTCTTC. Amino acid sequence: CASSYSQTQFF.

This chain connects TRBV4-1 to TRBJ1-2; D is ambiguous. The CDR3 runs to 12 residues. V was pared by 1 base and J by 8 bases, with 8 bases between. CDR1 and CDR2 (germline): MGHRA, YSYEKL. The CDR3 nucleotides read TGCGCCAGCAGCCAAGCCTTGGGGGGCTACACCTTC. Amino acid sequence: CASSQALGGYTF.

This chain joins TRBV11-3 and TRBJ2-3; 8 bases agree with TRBD2. Germline V gene data show CDR1 as SGHNT and CDR2 as YENEEA. After removal of 5 bases from V and 6 bases from J, the junction contained 4 bases not matched to a gene. CDR3 length: 13 amino acids. The CDR3 DNA is TGTGCCAGCAGCCAGCGGGGGTTGGATACGCAGTATTTT. Translating gives CASSQRGLDTQYF.